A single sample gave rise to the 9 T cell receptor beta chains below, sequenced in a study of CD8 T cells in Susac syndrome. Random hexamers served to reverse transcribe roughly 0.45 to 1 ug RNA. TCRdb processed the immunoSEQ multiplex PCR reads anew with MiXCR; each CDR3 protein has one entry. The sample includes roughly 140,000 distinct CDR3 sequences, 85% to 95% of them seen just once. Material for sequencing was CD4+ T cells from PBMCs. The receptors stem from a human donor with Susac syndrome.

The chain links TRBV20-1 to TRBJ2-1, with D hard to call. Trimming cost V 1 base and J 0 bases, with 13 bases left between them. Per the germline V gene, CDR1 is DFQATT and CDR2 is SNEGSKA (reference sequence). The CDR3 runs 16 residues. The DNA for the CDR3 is TGCAGTGCTAGAGGGGCCTTGCTGAGCTCCTACAATGAGCAGTTCTTC. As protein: CSARGALLSSYNEQFF.

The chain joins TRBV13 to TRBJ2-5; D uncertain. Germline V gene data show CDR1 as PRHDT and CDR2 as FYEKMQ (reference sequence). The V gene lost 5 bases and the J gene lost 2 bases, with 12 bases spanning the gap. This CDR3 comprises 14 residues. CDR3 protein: CASSLRHEQETQYF. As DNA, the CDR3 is TGTGCCAGCAGCCTAAGACATGAACAAGAGACCCAGTACTTC.

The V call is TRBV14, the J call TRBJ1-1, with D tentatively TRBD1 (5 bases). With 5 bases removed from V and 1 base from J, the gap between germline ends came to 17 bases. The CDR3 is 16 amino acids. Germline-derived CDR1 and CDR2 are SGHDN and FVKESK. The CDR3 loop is CASSNSMGRGNTEAFF. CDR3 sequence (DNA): TGTGCCAGCAGCAATTCTATGGGAAGGGGGAACACTGAAGCTTTCTTT.

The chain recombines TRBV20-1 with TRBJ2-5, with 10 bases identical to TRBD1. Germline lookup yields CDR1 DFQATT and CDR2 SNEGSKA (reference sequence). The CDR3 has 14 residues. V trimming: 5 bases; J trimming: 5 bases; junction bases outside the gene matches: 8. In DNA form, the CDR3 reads TGCAGTGCTCCGGACAGGGGGATCTGGGAGACCCAGTACTTC. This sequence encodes CSAPDRGIWETQYF.

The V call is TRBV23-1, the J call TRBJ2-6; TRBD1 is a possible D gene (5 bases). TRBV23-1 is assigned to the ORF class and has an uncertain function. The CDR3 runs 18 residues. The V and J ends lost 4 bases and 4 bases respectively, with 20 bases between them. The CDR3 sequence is CASSPRWGRHPGANVLTF. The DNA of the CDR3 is TGCGCCAGCAGTCCCAGATGGGGCCGACACCCCGGGGCCAACGTCCTGACTTTC.

The CDR3, as DNA: TGCAGCGTTGGTGCGGGGGGGAATTCCGGGGAGCTGTTTTTT. Amino acids: CSVGAGGNSGELFF. The chain is built from TRBV29-1 and TRBJ2-2; 9 bases line up with TRBD2. The CDR3 consists of 14 residues. V lost 4 bases to trimming and J lost 6 bases; unmatched junction nucleotides: 6. Per the germline V gene, CDR1 is SQVTM and CDR2 is ANQGSEA.

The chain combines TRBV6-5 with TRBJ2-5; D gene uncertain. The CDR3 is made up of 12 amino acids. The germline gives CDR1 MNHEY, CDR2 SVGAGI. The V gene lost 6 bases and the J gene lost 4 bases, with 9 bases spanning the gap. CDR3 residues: CASSQVRETQYF. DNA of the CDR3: TGTGCCAGCAGCCAAGTGAGAGAGACCCAGTACTTC.

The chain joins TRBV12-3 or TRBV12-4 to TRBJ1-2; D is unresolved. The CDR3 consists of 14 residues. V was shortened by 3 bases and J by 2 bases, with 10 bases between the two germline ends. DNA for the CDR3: TGTGCCAGCAGTTTCTGGAATCAGAACTATGGCTACACCTTC. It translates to CASSFWNQNYGYTF.

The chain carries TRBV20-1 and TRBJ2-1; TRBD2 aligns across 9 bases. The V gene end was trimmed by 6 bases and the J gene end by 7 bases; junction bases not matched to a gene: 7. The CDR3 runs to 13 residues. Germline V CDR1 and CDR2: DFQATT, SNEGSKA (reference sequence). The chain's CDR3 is CSALTSGRNEQFF. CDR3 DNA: TGCAGTGCCCTGACTAGCGGTAGGAATGAGCAGTTCTTC.